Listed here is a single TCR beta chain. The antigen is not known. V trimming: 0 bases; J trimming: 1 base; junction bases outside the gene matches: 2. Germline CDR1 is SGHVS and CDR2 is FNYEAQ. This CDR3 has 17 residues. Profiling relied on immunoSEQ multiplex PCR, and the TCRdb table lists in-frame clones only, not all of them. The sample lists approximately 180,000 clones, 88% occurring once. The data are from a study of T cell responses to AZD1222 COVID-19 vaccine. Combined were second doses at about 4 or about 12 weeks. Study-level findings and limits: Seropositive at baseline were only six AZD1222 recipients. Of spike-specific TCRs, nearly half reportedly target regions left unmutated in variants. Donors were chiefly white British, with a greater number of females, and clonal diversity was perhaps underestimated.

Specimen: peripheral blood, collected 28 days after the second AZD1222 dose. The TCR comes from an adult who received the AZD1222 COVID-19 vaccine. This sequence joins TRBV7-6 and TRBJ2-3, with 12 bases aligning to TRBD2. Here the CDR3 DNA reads TGTGCCAGCAGCTTAGCGACTAGCGGGAGCGGCACAGATACGCAGTATTTT. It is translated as CASSLATSGSGTDTQYF.